These T cell receptor beta chains were read from a single sample in a study of T-cell memory formation after mild COVID-19. MiXCR, run by TCRdb on the 5' RACE reads, gives a single entry per CDR3 protein. The sample lists 300,000 to 350,000 distinct CDR3 sequences, roughly an eighth occurring once. Sample: PBMCs or a T cell subset sorted from them (not recorded which). These receptor sequences come from a man aged 18 to 30 who had mild COVID-19 (a few samples of this study predate the infection). Cell type and time point are not known. Each CDR3 is given with its conserved first and last residue. The order of the fields is CDR3 protein, CDR3 DNA, D gene, clone size, J gene, V gene. D genes are given only for firm matches. Rows may omit the clone size; those that give it use once, few, many or a size class.

CDR3 protein: CASSEARQGRGEAFF; CDR3 DNA: TGTGCCAGCAGTGAAGCTCGACAGGGGAGAGGTGAAGCTTTCTTT; D gene: TRBD1; clone size: few; J gene: TRBJ1-1; V gene: TRBV2
CDR3 protein: CASSKAAAETEAFF; CDR3 DNA: TGTGCCAGCAGCAAGGCGGCGGCGGAAACTGAAGCTTTCTTT; D gene: .; clone size: many; J gene: TRBJ1-1; V gene: TRBV7-9
CDR3 protein: CASSFLTRGNNPDTQYF; CDR3 DNA: TGCGCCAGCAGCTTCCTGACTCGGGGTAATAATCCAGATACGCAGTATTTT; D gene: .; clone size: .; J gene: TRBJ2-3; V gene: TRBV5-1
CDR3 protein: CASRVQRYGNTIYF; CDR3 DNA: TGTGCCAGCAGAGTACAGAGGTACGGAAACACCATATATTTT; D gene: .; clone size: .; J gene: TRBJ1-3; V gene: TRBV6-5
CDR3 protein: CSVDSAGGVGDTQYF; CDR3 DNA: TGCAGCGTTGACAGTGCGGGGGGGGTTGGAGATACGCAGTATTTT; D gene: TRBD2; clone size: .; J gene: TRBJ2-3; V gene: TRBV29-1
CDR3 protein: CASSQEPVQVLYNEQFF; CDR3 DNA: TGCGCCAGCAGCCAAGAACCGGTACAGGTCCTATACAATGAGCAGTTCTTC; D gene: .; clone size: few; J gene: TRBJ2-1; V gene: TRBV4-3
CDR3 protein: CASSLADGVPGANVLTF; CDR3 DNA: TGTGCCAGCAGCCTCGCGGACGGGGTCCCCGGGGCCAACGTCCTGACTTTC; D gene: .; clone size: .; J gene: TRBJ2-6; V gene: TRBV4-2
CDR3 protein: CASSVQRGAGDTQYF; CDR3 DNA: TGCGCCAGCAGCGTCCAGCGGGGGGCCGGAGATACGCAGTATTTT; D gene: TRBD2; clone size: .; J gene: TRBJ2-3; V gene: TRBV5-1
CDR3 protein: CASSLAWDSYNEQFF; CDR3 DNA: TGCGCCAGCAGCTTGGCCTGGGACAGTTACAATGAGCAGTTCTTC; D gene: TRBD1; clone size: few; J gene: TRBJ2-1; V gene: TRBV5-1
CDR3 protein: CASSPRRADREQFF; CDR3 DNA: TGTGCCAGCAGCCCACGACGGGCAGACCGGGAGCAGTTCTTC; D gene: .; clone size: few; J gene: TRBJ2-1; V gene: TRBV3-1
CDR3 protein: CASRNGHGSGNTIYF; CDR3 DNA: TGCGCCAGCAGGAACGGACACGGCTCTGGAAACACCATATATTTT; D gene: .; clone size: .; J gene: TRBJ1-3; V gene: TRBV5-1
CDR3 protein: CASMRLRDGEETQYF; CDR3 DNA: TGTGCCAGCATGCGGCTCAGGGACGGAGAAGAGACCCAGTACTTC; D gene: .; clone size: .; J gene: TRBJ2-5; V gene: TRBV6-2/TRBV6-3
CDR3 protein: CASSPTDRGRAFF; CDR3 DNA: TGCGCCAGCAGCCCCACGGACAGGGGGCGAGCTTTCTTT; D gene: TRBD1; clone size: .; J gene: TRBJ1-1; V gene: TRBV5-1
CDR3 protein: CASRSPGLAGGRDTQYF; CDR3 DNA: TGTGCCAGCAGGTCCCCGGGACTAGCGGGGGGCAGAGATACGCAGTATTTT; D gene: TRBD2; clone size: .; J gene: TRBJ2-3; V gene: TRBV6-5
CDR3 protein: CASSLEGDNSPLHF; CDR3 DNA: TGTGCCAGCAGCTTAGAAGGGGATAATTCACCCCTCCACTTT; D gene: .; clone size: many; J gene: TRBJ1-6; V gene: TRBV7-9
CDR3 protein: CASSLAGTGVPGELFF; CDR3 DNA: TGTGCCAGCAGCCTAGCCGGGACAGGGGTGCCCGGGGAGCTGTTTTTT; D gene: TRBD1; clone size: .; J gene: TRBJ2-2; V gene: TRBV3-1
CDR3 protein: CASSGRSPYEQYF; CDR3 DNA: TGTGCCAGTAGTGGTCGGAGTCCCTACGAGCAGTACTTC; D gene: .; clone size: few; J gene: TRBJ2-7; V gene: TRBV19
CDR3 protein: CASSPGDRTYGYTF; CDR3 DNA: TGTGCCAGCAGCCCAGGGGACAGGACATATGGCTACACCTTC; D gene: TRBD1; clone size: few; J gene: TRBJ1-2; V gene: TRBV7-8
CDR3 protein: CASSLRVAGGLTDTQYF; CDR3 DNA: TGTGCCAGCAGCCTCCGGGTAGCGGGGGGGCTCACAGATACGCAGTATTTT; D gene: TRBD2; clone size: few; J gene: TRBJ2-3; V gene: TRBV7-2
CDR3 protein: CASSQLRGRPWELRETQYF; CDR3 DNA: TGTGCCAGCAGCCAGCTCCGGGGGAGGCCCTGGGAGCTGAGGGAGACCCAGTACTTC; D gene: .; clone size: .; J gene: TRBJ2-5; V gene: TRBV7-9
CDR3 protein: CASGYDRGLDYGYTF; CDR3 DNA: TGTGCTAGTGGTTATGACAGGGGGCTGGACTATGGCTACACCTTC; D gene: TRBD1; clone size: few; J gene: TRBJ1-2; V gene: TRBV12-5
CDR3 protein: CASRGPTGFTQYF; CDR3 DNA: TGTGCCAGCAGGGGCCCGACAGGATTTACGCAGTATTTT; D gene: .; clone size: .; J gene: TRBJ2-3; V gene: TRBV6-1
CDR3 protein: CASSGDQPQHF; CDR3 DNA: TGTGCCAGCAGTGGTGATCAGCCCCAGCATTTT; D gene: .; clone size: few; J gene: TRBJ1-5; V gene: TRBV6-6
CDR3 protein: CASSLRGGTFAVADTQYF; CDR3 DNA: TGCGCCAGCAGCTTGAGAGGGGGGACTTTCGCAGTAGCAGATACGCAGTATTTT; D gene: .; clone size: few; J gene: TRBJ2-3; V gene: TRBV5-1
CDR3 protein: CASSLTGDTEAFF; CDR3 DNA: TGTGCCAGCAGCTTGACAGGGGACACTGAAGCTTTCTTT; D gene: TRBD1; clone size: many; J gene: TRBJ1-1; V gene: TRBV12-3/TRBV12-4
CDR3 protein: CATDRDSQETQYF; CDR3 DNA: TGCGCCACCGACCGGGACAGTCAAGAGACCCAGTACTTC; D gene: TRBD1; clone size: .; J gene: TRBJ2-5; V gene: TRBV10-2
CDR3 protein: CASGGGYNEQFF; CDR3 DNA: TGTGCCAGTGGGGGGGGATACAATGAGCAGTTCTTC; D gene: TRBD2; clone size: many; J gene: TRBJ2-1; V gene: TRBV4-2
CDR3 protein: CASSLGDTLNTEAFF; CDR3 DNA: TGCGCCAGCAGCTTGGGAGACACCTTGAACACTGAAGCTTTCTTT; D gene: .; clone size: .; J gene: TRBJ1-1; V gene: TRBV5-1
CDR3 protein: CASTWDRVSPLHF; CDR3 DNA: TGTGCCAGTACCTGGGACAGGGTCTCACCCCTCCACTTT; D gene: TRBD1; clone size: few; J gene: TRBJ1-6; V gene: TRBV6-5
CDR3 protein: CSARPLPSLAGEGHEQYF; CDR3 DNA: TGCAGTGCTAGACCGCTCCCTTCTCTCGCGGGAGAAGGCCACGAGCAGTACTTC; D gene: TRBD2; clone size: once; J gene: TRBJ2-7; V gene: TRBV20-1
CDR3 protein: CASSRRGTGSHGYTF; CDR3 DNA: TGTGCCAGCAGCCGTAGAGGGACAGGGTCCCATGGCTACACCTTC; D gene: TRBD1; clone size: few; J gene: TRBJ1-2; V gene: TRBV27
CDR3 protein: CASRPGLADEQFF; CDR3 DNA: TGCGCCAGCAGACCGGGACTAGCGGATGAGCAGTTCTTC; D gene: TRBD2; clone size: few; J gene: TRBJ2-1; V gene: TRBV5-1
CDR3 protein: CASSQVERGGRDTQYF; CDR3 DNA: TGCGCCAGCAGCCAGGTTGAACGGGGGGGAAGAGATACGCAGTATTTT; D gene: TRBD2; clone size: .; J gene: TRBJ2-3; V gene: TRBV4-1
CDR3 protein: CARGRGREGNSPLHF; CDR3 DNA: TGTGCCAGAGGGAGGGGGCGAGAGGGTAATTCACCCCTCCACTTT; D gene: TRBD1; clone size: .; J gene: TRBJ1-6; V gene: TRBV2
CDR3 protein: CASSAEGQIREQYF; CDR3 DNA: TGCGCCAGCAGCGCGGAGGGCCAGATACGGGAGCAGTACTTC; D gene: .; clone size: .; J gene: TRBJ2-7; V gene: TRBV5-1
CDR3 protein: CASTLSTSGTGELFF; CDR3 DNA: TGTGCCAGCACCCTTTCAACTAGCGGGACCGGGGAGCTGTTTTTT; D gene: TRBD2; clone size: .; J gene: TRBJ2-2; V gene: TRBV12-3/TRBV12-4
CDR3 protein: CSARATSRETQYF; CDR3 DNA: TGCAGTGCTAGGGCAACCAGCCGGGAGACCCAGTACTTC; D gene: .; clone size: .; J gene: TRBJ2-5; V gene: TRBV20-1
CDR3 protein: CASSLVGLSYEQYF; CDR3 DNA: TGTGCCAGCAGCTTGGTAGGGTTATCCTACGAGCAGTACTTC; D gene: .; clone size: .; J gene: TRBJ2-7; V gene: TRBV5-6
CDR3 protein: CASSQTGDQETQYF; CDR3 DNA: TGTGCCAGCAGCCAGACAGGGGACCAAGAGACCCAGTACTTC; D gene: TRBD1; clone size: many; J gene: TRBJ2-5; V gene: TRBV12-3/TRBV12-4
CDR3 protein: CASSQAEVVGAFF; CDR3 DNA: TGTGCCAGCAGCCAAGCCGAAGTTGTAGGGGCTTTCTTT; D gene: .; clone size: few; J gene: TRBJ1-1; V gene: TRBV4-2
CDR3 protein: CAISEGFTGLVNQPQHF; CDR3 DNA: TGTGCCATCAGTGAGGGATTCACAGGGTTGGTCAATCAGCCCCAGCATTTT; D gene: .; clone size: .; J gene: TRBJ1-5; V gene: TRBV10-3